The 19 T cell receptor beta chains below all came from one sample that was sequenced in a study of T-cell reconstitution after alpha-beta-depleted transplantation in children. Researchers prepared the TCRbeta library using unique molecular identifiers, the study reports. In TCRdb, the PCR reads were re-called with MiXCR into one record per CDR3 protein. This sample has approximately 510,000 distinct CDR3 sequences, with about 17% found just once. This sample comprised PBMCs from the stem cell graft donor, obtained from the stem cell graft. These receptors came from a human donor who donated a stem cell graft to a child with acute lymphoblastic leukemia.

The J gene is TRBJ2-5, the V gene TRBV10-3; D is uncertain. The CDR3 is 13 residues long. Between the trimmed V and J ends, which lost 0 bases and 5 bases, there was a span of 7 bases. Germline CDR1 is ENHRY and CDR2 is SYGVKD. The CDR3 reads CAISESLGETQYF. CDR3 DNA sequence: TGTGCCATCAGTGAGTCCTTAGGGGAGACCCAGTACTTC.

J is TRBJ2-2 and V is TRBV18; 7 bases are shared with TRBD2. V lost 5 bases to trimming and J lost 7 bases; unmatched junction nucleotides: 7. The CDR3 is made up of 14 amino acids. Germline V gives CDR1 KGHSH, CDR2 LQKENI. CDR3 in amino acids: CASSEAGRVGELFF. The CDR3 DNA sequence: TGTGCCAGCTCAGAAGCGGGAAGAGTCGGGGAGCTGTTTTTT.

This clonotype was counted between two and nine times. V is TRBV19 and J is TRBJ1-2; D is unresolved. Germline lookup yields CDR1 LNHDA and CDR2 SQIVND (reference sequence). The CDR3 is made up of 13 amino acids. Trimming stripped 0 bases from V and 8 bases from J, with 10 bases between. In nucleotides, the CDR3 is TGTGCCAGTAGTATAGAAGGCAGCCGCGGCTACACCTTC. Protein: CASSIEGSRGYTF.

This clonotype has more than one count but fewer than ten. CDR3 protein: CASSRGTRGDEQYF. In DNA form, the CDR3 reads TGCGCCAGCAGCCGAGGGACTAGAGGCGACGAGCAGTACTTC. The chain carries TRBV5-1 and TRBJ2-7, with 8 bases aligning to TRBD2. The germline V gene has CDR1 SGHRS and CDR2 YFSETQ. The CDR3 totals 14 residues. Unmatched junction bases numbered 8, after V lost 4 bases and J lost 5 bases.

This clonotype was found a few times. The V call is TRBV5-1, the J call TRBJ2-7, with a weak D call TRBD2 (5 bases). The CDR3 has 19 residues. The germline V and J ends were trimmed by 0 bases and 0 bases, with 22 bases remaining between them. Looked up from germline, CDR1 is SGHRS and CDR2 is YFSETQ. Here the CDR3 reads CASSLDPAGTYLSSYEQYF. The CDR3 DNA is TGCGCCAGCAGCTTGGATCCGGCGGGTACCTACCTTAGCTCCTACGAGCAGTACTTC.

This clonotype was picked up a small number of times. J is TRBJ2-2 and V is TRBV12-3 or TRBV12-4; D remains unclear. The CDR3 is 15 amino acids. V lost 6 bases and J lost 1, with 12 bases in between. In DNA form, the CDR3 reads TGTGCCAGCAGCGCCGCGGCTCTGAACACCGGGGAGCTGTTTTTT. Encoded protein: CASSAAALNTGELFF.

The chain couples TRBV29-1 to TRBJ2-4; TRBD1 is a possible D gene (6 bases). V was trimmed by 2 bases and J by 7 bases, leaving 9 bases between them. The CDR3 runs to 12 residues. Germline CDR1 and CDR2: SQVTM and ANQGSEA. The CDR3 loop reads CSVEQGWNIQYF. In DNA, the CDR3 is TGCAGCGTTGAACAGGGGTGGAACATTCAGTACTTC.

This clonotype was picked up a small number of times. The J gene is TRBJ2-1, the V gene TRBV29-1; no clear D. Trimming cost V 7 bases and J 5 bases, with 12 bases left between them. Germline CDR1 reads SQVTM; CDR2 reads ANQGSEA. CDR3 length: 12 amino acids. The DNA for the CDR3 is TGCAGCGCCCCAGGTTGGGACAATGAGCAGTTCTTC. Residues: CSAPGWDNEQFF.

This clonotype turned up a few times. The chain carries TRBV29-1 and TRBJ2-7, with 10 bases lining up with TRBD1. The V and J ends lost 6 bases and 6 bases, in that order; junction bases with no gene match: 8. The CDR3 is made up of 13 amino acids. In germline, CDR1 is SQVTM, CDR2 ANQGSEA. The CDR3 protein is CSVHRDRGPEQYF. In DNA, the CDR3 is TGCAGCGTACACCGGGACAGGGGACCCGAGCAGTACTTC.

This clonotype came up a few times. V usage is TRBV18 and J usage is TRBJ1-1; 7 nucleotides align to TRBD1. The V and J ends lost 3 bases and 6 bases, in that order; junction bases with no gene match: 4. Germline loops: CDR1 KGHSH, CDR2 LQKENI. This CDR3 region has 13 residues. The CDR3 loop reads CASSPDRAAEAFF. The CDR3 DNA reads TGTGCCAGCTCACCCGACAGGGCGGCTGAAGCTTTCTTT.

In its sample, this clonotype was seen once. The V and J genes are TRBV20-1 and TRBJ2-1; the D call may be TRBD1 or TRBD2 (6 bases each). CDR3 length: 15 residues. The V gene lost 6 bases and the J gene lost 6 bases, with 21 bases spanning the gap. CDR1 and CDR2 from the germline V gene are DFQATT and SNEGSKA (reference sequence). The DNA for the CDR3 is TGCAGTGCGGATACGGGGGCCGTTATTAGCAATGAGCAGTTCTTC. Its translation: CSADTGAVISNEQFF.

The chain has TRBV13 and TRBJ2-2; TRBD2 matches 10 bases. Unmatched junction bases numbered 7, after V lost 3 bases and J lost 0 bases. Germline V lookup: CDR1 PRHDT, CDR2 FYEKMQ (reference sequence). The CDR3 extends over 18 amino acids. The CDR3 loop reads CASSFSLAGITNTGELFF. Written as DNA, the CDR3 is TGTGCCAGCAGCTTCTCACTAGCGGGAATCACGAACACCGGGGAGCTGTTTTTT.

This rearrangement joins TRBV4-1 to TRBJ2-1; a possible D gene is TRBD2 (5 bases). The CDR3 has 15 amino acids. CDR1 and CDR2 from the germline V gene are MGHRA and YSYEKL. The V gene lost 3 bases and the J gene lost 3 bases, with 12 bases spanning the gap. The CDR3 DNA follows: TGCGCCAGCAGCCACTACCCCGCGGGCTACAATGAGCAGTTCTTC. Its translation is CASSHYPAGYNEQFF.

The chain recombines TRBV29-1 with TRBJ2-2; D is undetermined. Germline-derived CDR1 and CDR2 are SQVTM and ANQGSEA. CDR3 length equals 12 residues. Trimming cost V 4 bases and J 5 bases, with 8 bases left between them. CDR3 sequence reads: CSVVRVTGELFF. The CDR3 nucleotides read TGCAGCGTTGTTAGGGTGACCGGGGAGCTGTTTTTT.

A few counts support this clonotype. The chain uses TRBV5-1 and TRBJ2-2; 7 positions match TRBD1. V shed 4 bases, J shed 0 bases, and the junction held 3 bases outside the gene matches. Germline V CDR1 and CDR2: SGHRS, YFSETQ. The CDR3 has 15 amino acids. The CDR3 sequence is CASSDRVANTGELFF. The CDR3 nucleotides are TGCGCCAGCAGCGACAGGGTCGCGAACACCGGGGAGCTGTTTTTT.

The CDR3 region has the DNA TGTGCCACCAGCTTGGACCTGGTGGGGGCCAACGTCCTGACTTTC. It codes for CATSLDLVGANVLTF. J is TRBJ2-6 and V is TRBV15; D is undetermined. The CDR3 extends over 15 amino acids. The germline gives CDR1 LNHNV, CDR2 YYDKDF (reference sequence). Between the trimmed V and J ends, which lost 5 bases and 4 bases, there was a span of 12 bases.

This chain connects TRBV16 to TRBJ2-5, with D maybe TRBD1 (6 bases). Germline assignment: CDR1 KGHSY and CDR2 FQNENV. The CDR3 sequence is 15 residues long. Deletions cut 2 bases from V and 4 bases from J, with 14 bases between. CDR3 amino acids: CASSQGTPPSETQYF. The DNA of the CDR3 is TGTGCCAGCAGCCAAGGGACACCACCATCAGAGACCCAGTACTTC.

This clonotype was observed a few times. The gene calls are TRBV18 and TRBJ1-4; 9 bases are shared with TRBD1. The trim removed 1 base at V and 7 bases at J, leaving 7 bases unmatched. The CDR3 is made up of 16 amino acids. Germline V gene sequence: CDR1 KGHSH, CDR2 LQKENI. As DNA, the CDR3 is TGTGCCAGCTCACCACAGCGGGGACAGGGAAGTGAAAAACTGTTTTTT. Protein: CASSPQRGQGSEKLFF.

This clonotype was detected only a few times. V gene TRBV6-6 combines with J gene TRBJ2-1; perhaps TRBD2 as D (5 bases). Germline loops: CDR1 MNHNY, CDR2 SVGAGI (reference sequence). V lost 10 bases to trimming and J lost 6 bases, with 10 bases between them. The CDR3 spans 11 residues. CDR3 bases: TGTGCCACGACGGGAATCAATGAGCAGTTCTTC. Protein sequence: CATTGINEQFF.